These 25 T cell receptor beta chains were sequenced from one sample in a study of blood T cell repertoires in COVID-19. Sequencing was performed with immunoSEQ multiplex PCR; in TCRdb, only in-frame clones are kept and a portion is missing. The data hold about 220,000 clones, with 60% to 85% observed a single time. The sample consisted of peripheral blood. Receptor source: a woman in her sixties or seventies with acute or convalescent COVID-19.

This chain joins TRBV10-1 and TRBJ1-4; the D gene is possibly TRBD1 (6 bases). Germline CDR1 reads WNHNN; CDR2 reads SYGVQD (reference sequence). V dropped 0 bases and J dropped 9 bases, with 8 bases sitting between them. This CDR3 spans 13 amino acids. The CDR3 is CASSESGAKKLFF. DNA of the CDR3: TGCGCCAGCAGTGAGTCGGGGGCGAAAAAACTGTTTTTT.

This chain uses TRBV7-2 with TRBJ2-1; 9 nucleotides agree with TRBD2. Unmatched junction bases numbered 2, after V lost 3 bases and J lost 5 bases. Germline V gene data show CDR1 as SGHTA and CDR2 as FQGNSA. The CDR3 has 14 amino acids. CDR3 bases: TGTGCCAGCAGCTTTAGCGGGGGAGACAATGAGCAGTTCTTC. Its protein product is CASSFSGGDNEQFF.

The CDR3 is CASRQASSYNSPLHF. DNA for the CDR3: TGTGCCAGCAGACAGGCGAGCTCCTATAATTCACCCCTCCACTTT. The rearrangement links TRBV2 to TRBJ1-6; tentatively, D is TRBD1 (5 bases). The CDR3 extends over 15 amino acids. Trimming stripped 6 bases from V and 0 bases from J, with 9 bases between. CDR1 and CDR2 from the germline V gene are SNHLY and FYNNEI.

This clone showed up just a few times. The chain is built from TRBV5-1 and TRBJ1-2; D may be TRBD1 (6 bases). The CDR3 runs 15 residues. The V and J ends lost 4 bases and 0 bases respectively, with 13 bases between them. Germline CDR1 and CDR2: SGHRS and YFSETQ. CDR3 in amino acids: CASSDSGTTNYGYTF. CDR3 sequence (DNA): TGCGCCAGCAGCGACAGCGGGACAACTAACTATGGCTACACCTTC.

This clone showed up just once. V usage is TRBV14 and J usage is TRBJ2-1; 7 bases are a match to TRBD1. The trim removed 4 bases at V and 4 bases at J, leaving 1 base unmatched. The CDR3 sequence is 13 residues long. The germline gives CDR1 SGHDN, CDR2 FVKESK. The CDR3 loop reads CASSLRGYNEQFF. In DNA form, the CDR3 reads TGTGCCAGCAGCCTCAGGGGGTACAATGAGCAGTTCTTC.

This rearrangement joins TRBV3-1 (or the pseudogene TRBV3-2) to TRBJ1-2; 10 bases are shared with TRBD1. The CDR3 length is 15 residues. V lost 1 base, J lost 7 bases, and 6 bases stayed unmatched. The germline V gene encodes CDR1 LGHDT and CDR2 YNNKEL (reference sequence). CDR3 protein: CASSQGSGQGGGYTF. DNA for the CDR3: TGTGCCAGCAGCCAAGGTTCAGGACAGGGGGGTGGCTACACCTTC.

This CDR3 is CASSNGDWDRDYNEQFF. The DNA of the CDR3 is TGTGCCAGCAGTAATGGGGACTGGGACCGAGACTACAATGAGCAGTTCTTC. This rearrangement joins TRBV27 to TRBJ2-1; TRBD2 might be the D (6 bases). Trimming left V 5 bases short and J 3 bases short, with 20 bases between. CDR1 MNHEY and CDR2 SMNVEV come from the germline V gene (reference sequence). CDR3 length: 17 residues.

The rearrangement joins TRBV18 to TRBJ2-7, with D possibly matching TRBD2 (6 bases). This CDR3 has 15 residues. The germline V and J ends were trimmed by 6 bases and 1 base, with 16 bases remaining between them. Germline V gene sequence: CDR1 KGHSH, CDR2 LQKENI. CDR3 amino acids: CASSLNGGESYEQYF. In nucleotides, the CDR3 is TGTGCCAGCTCTCTGAACGGGGGAGAGTCCTACGAGCAGTACTTC.

This clone was seen repeatedly, ten times or more. CDR3 sequence reads: CASSSGTMTGEAFF. The CDR3, as DNA: TGTGCCAGCAGTTCAGGGACCATGACAGGGGAAGCTTTCTTT. The chain employs TRBV6-2 or TRBV6-3 and TRBJ1-1, with 7 bases fitting TRBD1. This CDR3 has 14 amino acids. Germline V lookup: CDR1 MNHEY, CDR2 SVGEGT. The V and J ends lost 4 bases and 8 bases, in that order; junction bases with no gene match: 10.

About this clone: The junction differs from germline at one of its ends, possibly a read error. The chain links TRBV18 to TRBJ1-1; 9 bases are a match to TRBD1. Looked up from germline, CDR1 is KGHSH and CDR2 is LQKENI. The CDR3 loop spans 15 amino acids. CDR3 nucleotides: TGTGCCAGCTCACCAGAGGGACAGGGATGGACTGAATCTTTCTTT. This sequence encodes CASSPEGQGWTESFF.

The J gene is TRBJ1-1, the V gene TRBV3-1 (or the pseudogene TRBV3-2); D is ambiguous. CDR1 and CDR2 (germline): LGHDT, YNNKEL (reference sequence). V was trimmed by 4 bases and J by 4 bases, leaving 7 bases between them. This CDR3 comprises 12 residues. For the CDR3, the DNA is TGTGCCAGCAGCCTTTATAGCACTGAAGCTTTCTTT. This sequence encodes CASSLYSTEAFF.

This clone was picked up one time. The rearrangement links TRBV9 to TRBJ1-1, with TRBD1 matching 7 bases. V gave up 8 bases and J gave up 7 bases; unmatched junction bases: 14. From germline, CDR1 is SGDLS and CDR2 YYNGEE. The CDR3 has 14 amino acids. This CDR3 reads CASESGTDEDEAFF. The CDR3 DNA follows: TGTGCCAGTGAATCCGGGACAGATGAAGATGAAGCTTTCTTT.

The DNA of the CDR3 is TGTGCCAGCAGCTCGAGGAATGACTTGACTGTGCAGTATTTT. Protein: CASSSRNDLTVQYF. The chain uses TRBV7-2 and TRBJ2-3; D is unclear. V lost 4 bases and J lost 11, with 19 bases in between. The CDR3 runs 14 residues. From germline, CDR1 is SGHTA and CDR2 FQGNSA.

V gene TRBV19 combines with J gene TRBJ2-1; 8 bases line up with TRBD2. V gave up 3 bases and J gave up 6 bases; unmatched junction bases: 7. Germline CDR1 is LNHDA and CDR2 is SQIVND (reference sequence). CDR3 length: 15 amino acids. DNA for the CDR3: TGTGCCAGTAGTATTCCCGGGGGGGCCTTCAATGAGCAGTTCTTC. Protein product: CASSIPGGAFNEQFF.

The chain joins TRBV5-1 to TRBJ2-1, with D perhaps matching TRBD2 (5 bases). V gave up 0 bases and J gave up 5 bases, with 9 bases separating them. This CDR3 region has 14 residues. Germline V CDR1 and CDR2: SGHRS, YFSETQ. The CDR3 DNA reads as TGCGCCAGCAGCTTGGGCGGGTCCAACAATGAGCAGTTCTTC. It yields the protein CASSLGGSNNEQFF.

The chain links TRBV19 to TRBJ2-3, with 8 bases matching TRBD1. The CDR3 contains 15 residues. After removal of 1 base from V and 6 bases from J, the junction contained 6 bases not matched to a gene. The germline V gene encodes CDR1 LNHDA and CDR2 SQIVND (reference sequence). The CDR3 DNA sequence: TGTGCCAGTAGTATAGCAGGGACAGGACGCGATACGCAGTATTTT. Its protein product is CASSIAGTGRDTQYF.

This clone was recorded once. V is TRBV28 and J is TRBJ1-2, with 8 bases aligning to TRBD1. The CDR3 has 15 amino acids. Germline V lookup: CDR1 MDHEN, CDR2 SYDVKM. V gave up 2 bases and J gave up 0 bases; unmatched junction bases: 2. The chain's CDR3 is CASSLGQGPNYGYTF. In DNA form, the CDR3 reads TGTGCCAGCAGTTTAGGACAGGGCCCTAACTATGGCTACACCTTC.

The J gene is TRBJ1-5, the V gene TRBV11-1; possible D gene TRBD1, 5 bases. Germline-derived CDR1 and CDR2 are SGHAT and FQDESV (reference sequence). The CDR3 runs to 12 residues. V was clipped by 3 bases and J by 5 bases, with 5 bases between them. The CDR3 reads CASSFRDQPQHF. As DNA, the CDR3 is TGTGCCAGCAGCTTCAGGGATCAGCCCCAGCATTTT.

This clone has just a few counts. The chain joins TRBV6-5 to TRBJ1-5; a possible D gene is TRBD1 (6 bases). The CDR3 loop spans 14 amino acids. Per germline, CDR1 MNHEY and CDR2 SVGAGI. V lost 7 bases, J lost 7 bases, and 17 bases lay in between. This CDR3 reads CASTTQGLRQPQHF. As DNA, the CDR3 is TGTGCCAGCACTACTCAGGGGCTTCGCCAGCCCCAGCATTTT.

The V gene is TRBV6-6, the J gene TRBJ1-4; D not resolved. The CDR3 has 14 amino acids. Deletions cut 6 bases from V and 0 bases from J, with 8 bases between. CDR1 and CDR2 (germline): MNHNY, SVGAGI (reference sequence). CDR3 nucleotides: TGTGCCAGCAGCCTAGACGCAACTAATGAAAAACTGTTTTTT. It yields the protein CASSLDATNEKLFF.

Written as DNA, the CDR3 is TGTGCCAGCAGCCAAGAGATAAGGGCTAGCGTATCCTACGAGCAGTACTTC. It yields the protein CASSQEIRASVSYEQYF. The chain combines TRBV4-2 with TRBJ2-7; maybe TRBD2 (6 bases). Germline V gene sequence: CDR1 LGHNA, CDR2 YNFKEQ. The CDR3 length is 17 residues. Trimming shortened V by 0 bases and J by 1 base, and 16 bases separated the two germline ends.

This clone was recorded once. One end of the junction does not line up with germline, which may come from a read error. This chain uses TRBV7-3 with TRBJ2-5; TRBD2 agrees at 11 bases. The CDR3 totals 15 residues. Per the germline V gene, CDR1 is SGHTA and CDR2 is FQGTGA. The CDR3 region has the DNA TGTGCCAGCAGCGTAACTAGCGGGGGCGCAGAGACCCAGTACTTC. Its translation is CASSVTSGGAETQYF. Looking up the rest from reference TRBV7-3 and TRBJ2-5 gives the full variable domain: GAGVSQTPSNKVTEKGKYVELRCDPISGHTALYWYRQSLGQGPEFLIYFQGTGAADDSGLPNDRFFAVRPEGSVSTLKIQRTERGDSAVYLCASSVTSGGAETQYFGPGTRLLVL.

This clone occurred a few times. The chain has TRBV21-1 and TRBJ2-3; the D call TRBD1 from the table was never checked on the DNA. TRBV21-1 is given as a pseudogene. The CDR3 is made up of 19 amino acids. The CDR3 loop reads CASSLPDLIGQGVTDTQYF. Here the CDR3 DNA reads TGTGCCAGCAGCCTCCCGGATCTGATAGGACAGGGAGTAACAGATACGCAGTATTTT.

This chain links TRBV3-1 (or the pseudogene TRBV3-2) with TRBJ2-5; 7 positions agree with TRBD1. The V gene end was trimmed by 5 bases and the J gene end by 3 bases; junction bases not matched to a gene: 9. Looked up from germline, CDR1 is LGHDT and CDR2 is YNNKEL (reference sequence). The CDR3 totals 15 residues. CDR3 sequence: CASSGRRGQKETQYF. CDR3 in DNA: TGTGCCAGCAGCGGACGAAGGGGACAGAAAGAGACCCAGTACTTC.

The CDR3 DNA sequence: TGTGCCAGCAGCGTAACCGCGACTAATATAGAGACCCAGTACTTC. Residues: CASSVTATNIETQYF. The genes are TRBV9 and TRBJ2-5; perhaps TRBD2 as D (5 bases). Trimming stripped 1 base from V and 4 bases from J, with 14 bases between. This CDR3 has 15 amino acids. The V gene's germline CDR1 is SGDLS and CDR2 YYNGEE.